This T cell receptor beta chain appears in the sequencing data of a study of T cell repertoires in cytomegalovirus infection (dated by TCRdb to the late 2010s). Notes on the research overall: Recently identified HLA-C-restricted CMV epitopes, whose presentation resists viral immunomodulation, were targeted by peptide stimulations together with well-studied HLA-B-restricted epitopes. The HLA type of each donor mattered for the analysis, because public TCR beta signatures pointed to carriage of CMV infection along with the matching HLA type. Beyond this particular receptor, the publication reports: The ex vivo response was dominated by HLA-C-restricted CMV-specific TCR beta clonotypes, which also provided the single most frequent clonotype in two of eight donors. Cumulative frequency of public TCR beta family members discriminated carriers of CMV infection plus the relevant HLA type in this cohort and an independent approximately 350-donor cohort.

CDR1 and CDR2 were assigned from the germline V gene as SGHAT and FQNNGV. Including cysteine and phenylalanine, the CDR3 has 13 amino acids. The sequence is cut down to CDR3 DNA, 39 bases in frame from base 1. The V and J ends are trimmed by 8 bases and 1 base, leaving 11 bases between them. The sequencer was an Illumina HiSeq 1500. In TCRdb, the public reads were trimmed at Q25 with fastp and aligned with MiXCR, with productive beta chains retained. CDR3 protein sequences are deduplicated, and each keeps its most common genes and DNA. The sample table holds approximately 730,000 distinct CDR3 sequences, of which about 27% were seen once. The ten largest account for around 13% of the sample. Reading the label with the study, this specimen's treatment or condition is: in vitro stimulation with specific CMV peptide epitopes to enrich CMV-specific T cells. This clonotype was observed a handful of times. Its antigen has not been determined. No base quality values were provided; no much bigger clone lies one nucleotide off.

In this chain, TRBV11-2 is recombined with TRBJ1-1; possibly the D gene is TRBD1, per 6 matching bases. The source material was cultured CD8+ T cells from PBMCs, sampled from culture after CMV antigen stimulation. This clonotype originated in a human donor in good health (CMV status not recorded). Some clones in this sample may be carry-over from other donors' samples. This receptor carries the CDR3 CASRRGKNTEAFF. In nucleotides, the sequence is TGTGCCAGCCGGAGGGGGAAGAACACTGAAGCTTTCTTT.